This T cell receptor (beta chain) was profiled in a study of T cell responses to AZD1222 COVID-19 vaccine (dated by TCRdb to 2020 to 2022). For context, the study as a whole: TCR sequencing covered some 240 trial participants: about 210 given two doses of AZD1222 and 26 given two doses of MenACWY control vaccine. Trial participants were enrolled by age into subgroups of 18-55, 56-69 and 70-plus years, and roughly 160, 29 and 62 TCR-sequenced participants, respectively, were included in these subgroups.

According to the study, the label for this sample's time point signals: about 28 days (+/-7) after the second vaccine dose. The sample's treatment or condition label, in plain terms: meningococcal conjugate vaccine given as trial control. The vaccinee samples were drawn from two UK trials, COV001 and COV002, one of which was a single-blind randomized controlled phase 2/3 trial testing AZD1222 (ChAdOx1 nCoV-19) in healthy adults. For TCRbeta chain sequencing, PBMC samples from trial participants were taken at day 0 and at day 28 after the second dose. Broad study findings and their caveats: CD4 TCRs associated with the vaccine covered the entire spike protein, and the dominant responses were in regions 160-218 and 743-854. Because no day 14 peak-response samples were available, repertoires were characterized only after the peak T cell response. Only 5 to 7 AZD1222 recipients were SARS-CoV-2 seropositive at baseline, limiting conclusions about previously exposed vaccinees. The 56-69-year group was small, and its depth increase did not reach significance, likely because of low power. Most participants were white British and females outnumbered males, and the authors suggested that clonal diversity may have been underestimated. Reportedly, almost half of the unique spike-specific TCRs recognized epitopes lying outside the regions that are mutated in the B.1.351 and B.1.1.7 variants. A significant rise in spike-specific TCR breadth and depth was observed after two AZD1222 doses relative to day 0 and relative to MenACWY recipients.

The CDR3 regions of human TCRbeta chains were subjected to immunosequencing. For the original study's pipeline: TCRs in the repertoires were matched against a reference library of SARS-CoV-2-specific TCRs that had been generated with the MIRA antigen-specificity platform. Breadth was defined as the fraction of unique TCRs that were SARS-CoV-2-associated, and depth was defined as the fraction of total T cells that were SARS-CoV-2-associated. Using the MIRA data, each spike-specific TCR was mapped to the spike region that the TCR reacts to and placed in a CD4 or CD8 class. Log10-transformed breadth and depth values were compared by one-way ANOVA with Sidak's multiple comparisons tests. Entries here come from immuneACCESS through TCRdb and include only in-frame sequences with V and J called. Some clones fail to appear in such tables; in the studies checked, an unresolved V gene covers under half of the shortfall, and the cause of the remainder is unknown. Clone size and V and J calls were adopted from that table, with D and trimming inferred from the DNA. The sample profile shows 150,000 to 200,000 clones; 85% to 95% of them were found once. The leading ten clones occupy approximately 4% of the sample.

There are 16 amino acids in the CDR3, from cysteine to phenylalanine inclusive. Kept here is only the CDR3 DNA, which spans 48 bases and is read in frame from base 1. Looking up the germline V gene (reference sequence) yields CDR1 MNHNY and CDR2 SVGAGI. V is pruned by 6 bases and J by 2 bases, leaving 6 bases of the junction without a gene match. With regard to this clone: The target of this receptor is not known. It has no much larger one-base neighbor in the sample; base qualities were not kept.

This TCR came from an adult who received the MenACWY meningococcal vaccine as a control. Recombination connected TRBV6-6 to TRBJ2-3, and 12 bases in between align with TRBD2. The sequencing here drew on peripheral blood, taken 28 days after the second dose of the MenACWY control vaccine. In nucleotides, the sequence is TGTGCCAGCAGGGACACTAGCGGGAGGATCACAGATACGCAGTATTTT. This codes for CASRDTSGRITDTQYF.